This TCR beta chain was recovered during a study of OX40 agonist ivuxolimab in advanced cancers. Study-wide background: It was permissible to have had prior anti-PD-1, anti-PD-L1 or anti-CTLA-4 therapy, and approximately 38% had some.

Germline assignment: CDR1 SQVTM and CDR2 ANQGSEA. This CDR3 has 17 amino acids. V was trimmed by 7 bases and J by 0 bases, leaving 22 bases between them. Assay: immunoSEQ multiplex PCR; the TCRdb copy retains only in-frame clones and omits some. In the table there are some 75,000 clones, approximately 85% of which are singletons. This material consisted of CD4+ or CD8+ T cells sorted from blood, taken in a trial of the OX40 agonist ivuxolimab. This chain joins TRBV29-1 and TRBJ2-1; a weak D match, TRBD2 (5 bases). This TCR came from an adult with an advanced solid tumor such as melanoma, head and neck, liver or kidney cancer. CDR3 bases: TGCAGCGAATACCAATCCAAGCGGCTAAGCTCCTACAATGAGCAGTTCTTC. This codes for CSEYQSKRLSSYNEQFF.